A selection of T cell receptor beta chains follows, all from one sample in a study of cytomegalovirus exposure and HLA in healthy donors. Some clones are missing from TCRdb's copy, which holds only in-frame ones; the method was immunoSEQ multiplex PCR. The table records approximately 290,000 clones, about 80% of them present only once. What was sequenced was PBMCs. The receptor set was obtained from a girl aged 2 to 9 in good health and CMV-seronegative. Both conserved end residues are part of each CDR3. Fields, in order: J gene, V gene, D gene, clone size, CDR3 DNA, CDR3 protein. A D gene is named only where the DNA matches it firmly. Expanded clones are given a class, and other clones once, few, many or no size at all.

J gene: TRBJ1-1; V gene: TRBV11-1; D gene: NA; clone size: NA; CDR3 DNA: TGTGCCAGCAGCCCAGGGAACACTGAAGCTTTCTTT; CDR3 protein: CASSPGNTEAFF
J gene: TRBJ1-1; V gene: TRBV19; D gene: TRBD1; clone size: NA; CDR3 DNA: TGTGCCAGTAGTATCCGGGACAGGGCGGCTTTCTTT; CDR3 protein: CASSIRDRAAFF
J gene: TRBJ2-7; V gene: TRBV4-2; D gene: TRBD2; clone size: NA; CDR3 DNA: TGTGCCAGCAGCCAAGATAGGGGGACTAGCATCTACGAGCAGTACTTC; CDR3 protein: CASSQDRGTSIYEQYF
J gene: TRBJ2-7; V gene: TRBV7-9; D gene: TRBD2; clone size: NA; CDR3 DNA: TGTGCCAGCAGCTGGTTTAGCATGGGAGGGGACCGGCGAGGGGAGCAGTACTTC; CDR3 protein: CASSWFSMGGDRRGEQYF
J gene: TRBJ2-7; V gene: TRBV14; D gene: NA; clone size: NA; CDR3 DNA: TGTGCCAGCAGCCAAGTATGGGGAGGGGGGGGCTACGAGCAGTACTTC; CDR3 protein: CASSQVWGGGGYEQYF
J gene: TRBJ2-2; V gene: TRBV5-1; D gene: NA; clone size: few; CDR3 DNA: TGCGCCAGCAGCCGCGGGTCTAGTATGATCCCGAACACCGGGGAGCTGTTTTTT; CDR3 protein: CASSRGSSMIPNTGELFF
J gene: TRBJ1-5; V gene: TRBV28; D gene: TRBD1; clone size: NA; CDR3 DNA: TGTGCCAGCAGCCTCGGGACAGGCTATCAGCCCCAGCATTTT; CDR3 protein: CASSLGTGYQPQHF
J gene: TRBJ2-5; V gene: TRBV2; D gene: NA; clone size: NA; CDR3 DNA: TGTGCCAGCAGTGAATTTGGAGGGCGGGATGGGACCCAGTACTTC; CDR3 protein: CASSEFGGRDGTQYF
J gene: TRBJ2-3; V gene: TRBV4-1; D gene: TRBD1; clone size: NA; CDR3 DNA: TGCGCCAGCAGCCGAGGGGTGCGACAGGGGATTGATACGCAGTATTTT; CDR3 protein: CASSRGVRQGIDTQYF
J gene: TRBJ2-7; V gene: TRBV27; D gene: TRBD2; clone size: NA; CDR3 DNA: TGTGCCAGTGGGGGGGGCGAGCAGTACTTC; CDR3 protein: CASGGGEQYF
J gene: TRBJ2-5; V gene: TRBV9; D gene: NA; clone size: NA; CDR3 DNA: TGTGCCAGCAGCGTCTGGGGGGAAGAGACCCAGTACTTC; CDR3 protein: CASSVWGEETQYF
J gene: TRBJ1-2; V gene: TRBV27; D gene: TRBD1; clone size: NA; CDR3 DNA: TGTGCCAGCAGTTTTCGGGGACAGGGATATGGCTACACCTTC; CDR3 protein: CASSFRGQGYGYTF
J gene: TRBJ2-7; V gene: TRBV7-8; D gene: TRBD1; clone size: few; CDR3 DNA: TGTGCCAGCAGCTCCCTCCGGGACAGGTCCTACGAGCAGTACTTC; CDR3 protein: CASSSLRDRSYEQYF
J gene: TRBJ1-2; V gene: TRBV7-2; D gene: NA; clone size: NA; CDR3 DNA: TGTGCCAGCAGCTTGACCGGACAATCGGATGGCTACACCTTC; CDR3 protein: CASSLTGQSDGYTF
J gene: TRBJ2-5; V gene: TRBV18; D gene: NA; clone size: NA; CDR3 DNA: TGTGCCAGCCAAGGTACGGGCCAAGAGACCCAGTACTTC; CDR3 protein: CASQGTGQETQYF
J gene: TRBJ2-1; V gene: TRBV2; D gene: TRBD2; clone size: NA; CDR3 DNA: TGTGCCAGCAGTGAAACGGGGGGGGGATTTGGTGAGCAGTTCTTC; CDR3 protein: CASSETGGGFGEQFF
J gene: TRBJ1-5; V gene: TRBV2; D gene: NA; clone size: NA; CDR3 DNA: TGTGCTTGCAGTTTTACTCCGGACAGCCGACTGAACCAGCCCCAGCATTTT; CDR3 protein: CACSFTPDSRLNQPQHF
J gene: TRBJ2-1; V gene: TRBV7-2; D gene: TRBD2; clone size: NA; CDR3 DNA: TGTGCCAGCAGCTACGGGGGGGCCTCCTACAATGAGCAGTTCTTC; CDR3 protein: CASSYGGASYNEQFF
J gene: TRBJ2-7; V gene: TRBV11-2; D gene: TRBD2; clone size: NA; CDR3 DNA: TGTGCCAGCAGCCAAACGGGACTAATAATAAGAAGCTCCTACGAGCAGTACTTC; CDR3 protein: CASSQTGLIIRSSYEQYF
J gene: TRBJ1-5; V gene: TRBV7-8; D gene: TRBD1; clone size: NA; CDR3 DNA: TGTGCCAGCAGCTTATGGGGACAGGGAACCACCCGTGATCAGCCCCAGCATTTT; CDR3 protein: CASSLWGQGTTRDQPQHF
J gene: TRBJ2-5; V gene: TRBV4-1; D gene: TRBD1; clone size: NA; CDR3 DNA: TGCGCCAGCAGCCAAGATGAGACAGGGGTCCAGACCCAGTACTTC; CDR3 protein: CASSQDETGVQTQYF
J gene: TRBJ2-5; V gene: TRBV7-2; D gene: TRBD1; clone size: once; CDR3 DNA: TGTGCCAGCAGCTTACGGACAGGGAGCCAAGAGACCCAGTACTTC; CDR3 protein: CASSLRTGSQETQYF
J gene: TRBJ2-6; V gene: TRBV10-3; D gene: NA; clone size: NA; CDR3 DNA: TGTGCCATCAGTGTGCAGTCTGGGGCCAACGTCCTGACTTTC; CDR3 protein: CAISVQSGANVLTF
J gene: TRBJ2-7; V gene: TRBV28; D gene: NA; clone size: NA; CDR3 DNA: TGTGCCAGCAGTATCCCAAGGTTGCGGAAAAGCTCCTACGAGCAGTACTTC; CDR3 protein: CASSIPRLRKSSYEQYF
J gene: TRBJ2-1; V gene: TRBV7-6; D gene: NA; clone size: NA; CDR3 DNA: TGTGCCAGCAGCTTAGAGTTCACTGGTGAGCAGTTCTTC; CDR3 protein: CASSLEFTGEQFF
J gene: TRBJ2-1; V gene: TRBV7-9; D gene: NA; clone size: once; CDR3 DNA: TGTGCCACCCGACTGCTTCGGGAAATCGGGCAGTTCTTC; CDR3 protein: CATRLLREIGQFF
J gene: TRBJ2-1; V gene: TRBV5-4; D gene: NA; clone size: NA; CDR3 DNA: TGTGCCAGCAGCTTCTTGACAACCGGCGATGAGCAGTTCTTC; CDR3 protein: CASSFLTTGDEQFF
J gene: TRBJ2-1; V gene: TRBV2; D gene: NA; clone size: NA; CDR3 DNA: TGTGCCAGCAGTGAATGGACAGACCTATACAATGAGCAGTTCTTC; CDR3 protein: CASSEWTDLYNEQFF
J gene: TRBJ2-7; V gene: TRBV6-1; D gene: TRBD1; clone size: NA; CDR3 DNA: TGTGCCAGCAGCCGGGACAGGGCCGGGGAGCAGTACTTC; CDR3 protein: CASSRDRAGEQYF
J gene: TRBJ2-1; V gene: TRBV4-1; D gene: TRBD2; clone size: NA; CDR3 DNA: TGCGCCAGCAGCCACCCTAGCGGGAGGGCCTCCTACAATGAGCAGTTCTTC; CDR3 protein: CASSHPSGRASYNEQFF
J gene: TRBJ1-4; V gene: TRBV7-8; D gene: TRBD1; clone size: once; CDR3 DNA: TGTGCCAGCAGCTTAGGTCGGTCCGGGACAGGGAAAAAACTGTTTTTT; CDR3 protein: CASSLGRSGTGKKLFF
J gene: TRBJ2-4; V gene: TRBV4-1; D gene: TRBD2; clone size: NA; CDR3 DNA: TGCGCCAGCAGCCGACGTGTCGACGGGGGCGGGGGGGAGTACTTC; CDR3 protein: CASSRRVDGGGGEYF
J gene: TRBJ1-4; V gene: TRBV9; D gene: TRBD1; clone size: NA; CDR3 DNA: TGTGCCAGCAGCACAACCGGACAGGGAGGGGAAAAACTGTTTTTT; CDR3 protein: CASSTTGQGGEKLFF
J gene: TRBJ2-7; V gene: TRBV19; D gene: NA; clone size: NA; CDR3 DNA: TGTGCCAGTAGTCCAGAGGCCTTCTACGAGCAGTACTTC; CDR3 protein: CASSPEAFYEQYF
J gene: TRBJ1-1; V gene: TRBV6-5; D gene: NA; clone size: NA; CDR3 DNA: TGTGCCAGCAGTTACTCTCAGGGCGACTGGGACACTGAAGCTTTCTTT; CDR3 protein: CASSYSQGDWDTEAFF
J gene: TRBJ2-5; V gene: TRBV2; D gene: TRBD2; clone size: few; CDR3 DNA: TGTGCCAGCAGTCGACCAGGACTAGCGGGAGGAATACAAGAGACCCAGTACTTC; CDR3 protein: CASSRPGLAGGIQETQYF
J gene: TRBJ1-2; V gene: TRBV27; D gene: TRBD1; clone size: NA; CDR3 DNA: TGTGCCAGCAGGGCAGGGGGCGCTAACTATGGCTACACCTTC; CDR3 protein: CASRAGGANYGYTF
J gene: TRBJ2-3; V gene: TRBV2; D gene: NA; clone size: NA; CDR3 DNA: TGTGCCAGCAGTGTTGCTTTAAGACGAGGACAGCCCACAGATACGCAGTATTTT; CDR3 protein: CASSVALRRGQPTDTQYF
J gene: TRBJ1-1; V gene: TRBV5-1; D gene: NA; clone size: once; CDR3 DNA: TGCGCCAGCAGCTTCGACTCTAACACTGAAGCTTTCTTT; CDR3 protein: CASSFDSNTEAFF
J gene: TRBJ1-1; V gene: TRBV28; D gene: NA; clone size: NA; CDR3 DNA: TGTGCCAGCAGTCCCACCAACAGCAGGAACACTGAAGCTTTCTTT; CDR3 protein: CASSPTNSRNTEAFF
J gene: TRBJ1-6; V gene: TRBV7-8; D gene: TRBD1; clone size: few; CDR3 DNA: TGTGCCAGCAGCCCCCGGCTTGGGACAGGGGTCGGTAATTCACCCCTCCACTTT; CDR3 protein: CASSPRLGTGVGNSPLHF
J gene: TRBJ2-1; V gene: TRBV5-8; D gene: TRBD1; clone size: NA; CDR3 DNA: TGTGCCAGCAGCTTGGGGGACAGGGGTAGGGGCAATGAGCAGTTCTTC; CDR3 protein: CASSLGDRGRGNEQFF
J gene: TRBJ2-3; V gene: TRBV7-2; D gene: TRBD2; clone size: NA; CDR3 DNA: TGTGCCAGCAGCCCCCCGGGAGGGACTAGGACTTATACGCAGTATTTT; CDR3 protein: CASSPPGGTRTYTQYF
J gene: TRBJ1-1; V gene: TRBV19; D gene: TRBD1; clone size: NA; CDR3 DNA: TGTGCCAGTGTCGACAGGGGGCGAGATCGTACGGAAGCTTTCTTT; CDR3 protein: CASVDRGRDRTEAFF
J gene: TRBJ2-5; V gene: TRBV2; D gene: TRBD2; clone size: NA; CDR3 DNA: TGTGCCAGCGTTTCTGAGGGAGGGCCCTATGAGACCCAGTACTTC; CDR3 protein: CASVSEGGPYETQYF
J gene: TRBJ1-4; V gene: TRBV30; D gene: NA; clone size: NA; CDR3 DNA: TGTGCCTGGTCCCCCGGGTTTGAAAAACTGTTTTTT; CDR3 protein: CAWSPGFEKLFF
J gene: TRBJ2-1; V gene: TRBV4-1; D gene: NA; clone size: NA; CDR3 DNA: TGCGCCAGCAGCCAAGGGCGGGACCCCTACAATGAGCAGTTCTTC; CDR3 protein: CASSQGRDPYNEQFF
J gene: TRBJ1-1; V gene: TRBV6-6; D gene: TRBD1; clone size: NA; CDR3 DNA: TGTGCCAGCAGCCCCGAACTGACAGGGTTGAACACTGAAGCTTTCTTT; CDR3 protein: CASSPELTGLNTEAFF
J gene: TRBJ1-1; V gene: TRBV27; D gene: NA; clone size: once; CDR3 DNA: TGTGCCAGCAGTTTGATCTTGGGCCATGAAGCTTTCTTT; CDR3 protein: CASSLILGHEAFF
J gene: TRBJ1-2; V gene: TRBV6-1; D gene: TRBD1; clone size: NA; CDR3 DNA: TGTGCCAGCAGTGGGGGGCTTTGGGACAGGCGCTGGTTCCTCCGGGGCTACACCTTC; CDR3 protein: CASSGGLWDRRWFLRGYTF
J gene: TRBJ2-1; V gene: TRBV18; D gene: TRBD2; clone size: NA; CDR3 DNA: TGTGCCAGCTCACCACGGACTAGCGTCTCAGATGAGCAGTTCTTC; CDR3 protein: CASSPRTSVSDEQFF
J gene: TRBJ1-1; V gene: TRBV28; D gene: NA; clone size: NA; CDR3 DNA: TGTGCCAGCAGTTTACGCCCAGGCAGAGTGGGGGCCCGCACTGAAGCTTTCTTT; CDR3 protein: CASSLRPGRVGARTEAFF
J gene: TRBJ1-1; V gene: TRBV5-5; D gene: NA; clone size: NA; CDR3 DNA: TGTGCCAGCAGCTTGTCCTTCCAGACAGAGAACACTGAAGCTTTCTTT; CDR3 protein: CASSLSFQTENTEAFF